This entry features one T cell receptor beta chain sequence. The time point denotes: after neoadjuvant nivolumab, at surgical resection. TCRdb's copy holds only in-frame clones and misses some; the assay was immunoSEQ multiplex PCR. The table records some 6,000 clones, around half of them present only once. With 6 bases removed from V and 0 bases from J, the gap between germline ends came to 8 bases. Germline V gives CDR1 WNHNN, CDR2 SYGVQD (reference sequence). The CDR3 totals 13 residues. These data come from a study of neoadjuvant anti-PD-1 for oral cavity cancer. Study-wide background: Around day 43, patients without progression received a fourth nivolumab dose before surgery.

Here the sequenced sample was tumor tissue, taken after nivolumab (anti-PD-1) treatment. The sequence was collected from a person aged 40 to 85 with oral cavity squamous cell carcinoma. The chain has TRBV10-1 and TRBJ2-5, with D tentatively TRBD1 (6 bases). CDR3 protein: CASSGQYQETQYF. CDR3 coding DNA: TGCGCCAGCAGCGGACAGTACCAAGAGACCCAGTACTTC.